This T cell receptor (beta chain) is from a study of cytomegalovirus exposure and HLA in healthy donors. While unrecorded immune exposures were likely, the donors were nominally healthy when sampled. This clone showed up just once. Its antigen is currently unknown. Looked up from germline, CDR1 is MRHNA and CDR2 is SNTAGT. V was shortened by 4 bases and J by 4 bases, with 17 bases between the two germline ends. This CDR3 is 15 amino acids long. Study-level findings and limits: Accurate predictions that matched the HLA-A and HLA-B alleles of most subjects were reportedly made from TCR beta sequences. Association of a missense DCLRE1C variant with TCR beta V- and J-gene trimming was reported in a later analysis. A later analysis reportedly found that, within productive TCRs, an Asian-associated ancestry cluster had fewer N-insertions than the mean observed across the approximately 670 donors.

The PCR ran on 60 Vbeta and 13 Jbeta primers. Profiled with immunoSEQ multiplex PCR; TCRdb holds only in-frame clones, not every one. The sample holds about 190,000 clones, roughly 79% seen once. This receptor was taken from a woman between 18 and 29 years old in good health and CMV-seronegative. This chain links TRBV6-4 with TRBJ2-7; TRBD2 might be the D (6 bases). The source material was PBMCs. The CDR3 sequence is CASSGSGSGLYEQYF. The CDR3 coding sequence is TGTGCCAGCAGTGGTTCCGGGAGCGGGCTTTACGAGCAGTACTTC.